The text below deals with one T cell receptor beta chain. Its antigen remains unidentified. The genes are named according to mouse. The read stops 1 residue short of the end of the CDR3; the missing end is completed from the germline J gene. This entry belongs to a study of tissue T cells after allogeneic stem cell transplantation. Findings and limits, study-wide: Across patients, clones rarely overlapped, yet motif clusters were shared tissue-specifically. Sampling depth was limited, and the cohort was small and clinically varied.

The CDR3 spans 13 residues. Germline CDR1 and CDR2: SNHLY and FYNGKV (reference sequence). V was pared by 1 base and J by 2 bases, with 5 bases between. Clones were read by immunoSEQ multiplex PCR, and TCRdb kept only the in-frame ones, dropping some. This sample has approximately 4,700 clones; less than 55% occur once, and the top ten carry more than 15%. The time point was: mouse harvest day 14 after allogeneic transplant. Tail vein injection delivered 10^7 T-cell-depleted bone marrow cells and 10^6 splenic CD5+ T cells. Tissues came from B6→BALB/c major-mismatch GVHD mice at day 7 or 14. Sequenced material: gut tissue. The origin of this receptor is a female BALB/c mouse given C57BL/6 T cells with graft-versus-host disease after an allogeneic hematopoietic cell transplant. V is TRBV3 and J is TRBJ1-1; no reliable D call. The chain's CDR3 is CASSLDINTEVFF. The sequenced CDR3 bases are TGTGCCAGCAGCTTAGACATCAACACAGAAGTCTTC.